The table lists the clone carrying this T cell receptor (beta chain) with a few counts. Its specificity is unknown. This entry is derived from a study of human T cells and chemical hapten exposure. In the study overall: Slight volume differences across pooled libraries mainly accounted for varying per-sample TCR yields. Study-level results: The number of TCRs above 1 in 1000 frequency did not change after DPC sensitization.

In germline, CDR1 is SGHAT, CDR2 FQNNGV. V lost 1 base and J 8 bases, leaving 13 bases between the germline ends. The CDR3 contains 14 residues. The authors extracted total RNA from unfractionated whole blood. Attachment of unique molecular identifiers to individual cDNA molecules was performed in the library. Per the original data handling: The median was roughly 91,000 TCRs per sample, ranging about 23,224 to 690,600. TCRdb redid the calling of the 5' RACE reads with MiXCR, one entry per CDR3 protein. TCRdb, not the authors, supplied the V and J calls. The table records 120,000 to 150,000 distinct CDR3 sequences, over 3.5% of them present only once.

The sequence derives from a female donor in good health. The chain combines TRBV11-2 with TRBJ2-3, with D unclear. DNA for the CDR3: TGTGCCAGCAGCTTAGGCCGCTGGGCGGCTACGCAGTATTTT. This codes for CASSLGRWAATQYF.